What follows are 25 T cell receptor beta chains derived from one specimen sequenced in a study of T cell repertoires in cytomegalovirus infection. TCRdb redid the calling of the reads with MiXCR, one entry per CDR3 protein. There are hundreds of thousands of distinct CDR3 sequences in the sample; approximately 30% occur only once, and around 12% lies in the top ten. Antigen specificity for these receptors is unknown. The sample in question was cultured CD8+ T cells from PBMCs, obtained from culture after CMV antigen stimulation. Receptors were obtained from a human donor in good health (CMV status not recorded). Some clones in this sample may be carry-over from other donors' samples.

Ten or more counts support this clonotype. The genes are TRBV7-8 and TRBJ2-4; 8 positions agree with TRBD2. The V segment lost 0 bases and the J segment 5 bases; nucleotides outside the gene matches: 6. Germline loops: CDR1 SGHVS, CDR2 FQNEAQ. The CDR3 totals 16 residues. The CDR3 reads CASSLAYGGVENIQYF. The CDR3 nucleotides read TGTGCCAGCAGCTTAGCTTACGGGGGGGTCGAAAACATTCAGTACTTC. Looking up the rest from reference TRBV7-8 and TRBJ2-4 gives the full variable domain: GAGVSQSPRYKVAKRGQDVALRCDPISGHVSLFWYQQALGQGPEFLTYFQNEAQLDKSGLPSDRFFAERPEGSVSTLKIQRTQQEDSAVYLCASSLAYGGVENIQYFGAGTRLSVL.

There are many counts of this clonotype. The chain combines TRBV12-3 or TRBV12-4 with TRBJ1-5; tentatively, D is TRBD1 (5 bases). The CDR3 totals 18 residues. Trimming removed 1 base at V and 0 bases at J, with 16 bases between. The CDR3 region is CASSLVAGRRYSNQPQHF. The DNA of the CDR3 is TGTGCCAGCAGTTTAGTTGCGGGACGGCGCTATAGCAATCAGCCCCAGCATTTT.

In this sample, this clonotype turned up many times. The DNA of the CDR3 is TGTGCCAGCAGCTTTAACTCCTACGAGCAGTACTTC. It codes for CASSFNSYEQYF. J is TRBJ2-7 and V is TRBV7-9; D is ambiguous. The CDR3 covers 12 residues. Trimming stripped 3 bases from V and 0 bases from J, with 3 bases between. Per the germline V gene, CDR1 is SEHNR and CDR2 is FQNEAQ (reference sequence).

There are a few counts of this clonotype. J is TRBJ2-5 and V is TRBV6-2 or TRBV6-3; D gene uncertain. The CDR3 runs 15 residues. V lost 4 bases, J lost 0 bases, and 12 bases lay in between. Germline lookup yields CDR1 MNHEY and CDR2 SVGEGT. The CDR3 region has the DNA TGTGCCAGCAGTTTTCAGCGCGACGACCAAGAGACCCAGTACTTC. This translates into CASSFQRDDQETQYF.

J is TRBJ1-3 and V is TRBV13; D might be TRBD1 (5 bases). CDR3 length: 15 residues. Trimming cost V 10 bases and J 4 bases, with 20 bases left between them. Germline values: CDR1 PRHDT, CDR2 FYEKMQ (reference sequence). In DNA form, the CDR3 reads TGTGCCATCCTTAGGCAGGGTGGGTCCGGAAACACCATATATTTT. Protein sequence: CAILRQGGSGNTIYF. The complete variable domain, with remaining parts taken from reference TRBV13 and TRBJ1-3, reads AAGVIQSPRHLIKEKRETATLKCYPIPRHDTVYWYQQGPGQDPQFLISFYEKMQSDKGSIPDRFSAQQFSDYHSELNMSSLELGDSALYFCAILRQGGSGNTIYFGEGSWLTVV.

The chain recombines TRBV10-3 with TRBJ2-1, with 8 bases matching TRBD2. V gave up 3 bases and J gave up 5 bases; unmatched junction bases: 3. The CDR3 is 14 amino acids. Per the germline V gene, CDR1 is ENHRY and CDR2 is SYGVKD. Here the CDR3 reads CAISEPGGDNEQFF. The DNA for the CDR3 is TGTGCCATCAGTGAACCCGGGGGGGACAATGAGCAGTTCTTC.

This clonotype showed up just a few times. In DNA, the CDR3 is TGTGCCAGCAGTGGGACTCTAGGGACCCAGTACTTC. Translated: CASSGTLGTQYF. This chain links TRBV6-2 or TRBV6-3 with TRBJ2-5, with a tentative D call TRBD2 (6 bases). The V gene lost 5 bases and the J gene lost 7 bases, with 11 bases spanning the gap. The CDR3 sequence is 12 residues long. CDR1 MNHEY and CDR2 SVGEGT come from the germline V gene.

This clonotype was observed many times. This chain joins TRBV7-8 and TRBJ2-1; 9 positions agree with TRBD1. Looked up from germline, CDR1 is SGHVS and CDR2 is FQNEAQ. CDR3 size: 14 residues. V was clipped by 4 bases and J by 6 bases; unmatched bases: 4. The DNA for the CDR3 is TGTGCCAGCAGCTACCGGGACAGGGTCAATGAGCAGTTCTTC. Translating it yields CASSYRDRVNEQFF.

This clonotype has only a few counts. V and J are TRBV19 and TRBJ1-1; the D gene is possibly TRBD1 (5 bases). Germline V gives CDR1 LNHDA, CDR2 SQIVND (reference sequence). The CDR3 is made up of 14 amino acids. V lost 5 bases to trimming and J lost 0 bases, with 10 bases between them. CDR3 DNA: TGTGCCAGTAGTCCACAGGCCTTGAACACTGAAGCTTTCTTT. Its translation is CASSPQALNTEAFF. The full variable domain, in which reference TRBV19 and TRBJ1-1 provide the parts outside the CDR3, is DGGITQSPKYLFRKEGQNVTLSCEQNLNHDAMYWYRQDPGQGLRLIYYSQIVNDFQKGDIAEGYSVSREKKESFPLTVTSAQKNPTAFYLCASSPQALNTEAFFGQGTRLTVV.

This clonotype was seen at least ten times. The J gene is TRBJ1-6, the V gene TRBV7-8; TRBD1 agrees at 8 bases. The CDR3 runs to 15 residues. Trimming took 5 bases from V and 9 from J; bases not matched to a gene: 9. Germline CDR1 reads SGHVS; CDR2 reads FQNEAQ. The CDR3 reads CASSPSGRGPSPLHF. The CDR3 DNA follows: TGTGCCAGCAGCCCTAGTGGCAGGGGGCCTTCACCCCTCCACTTT.

V and J are TRBV12-3 or TRBV12-4 and TRBJ1-1, with a possible D match to TRBD1 (5 bases). Trimming shortened V by 1 base and J by 6 bases, and 12 bases separated the two germline ends. The CDR3 is made up of 14 amino acids. This CDR3 is CASSLVVDTPEAFF. CDR3 nucleotides: TGTGCCAGCAGTTTAGTGGTGGACACTCCTGAAGCTTTCTTT.

This clonotype showed up just a few times. V and J are TRBV7-6 and TRBJ1-1; D unclear. CDR3 size: 11 residues. V lost 2 bases to trimming and J lost 7 bases, with 5 bases between them. Per germline, CDR1 SGHVS and CDR2 FNYEAQ. The DNA for the CDR3 is TGTGCCAGCAGCTTAAAGCTTGAAGCTTTCTTT. This translates into CASSLKLEAFF.

Remarks on this clonotype: Just one base apart from a much larger clone, this may be a read error. The chain has TRBV10-3 and TRBJ1-2, with D perhaps TRBD1 (5 bases). Looked up from germline, CDR1 is ENHRY and CDR2 is SYGVKD. The CDR3 extends over 15 amino acids. This CDR3 is CAISESNPGYYGHTF. CDR3 coding DNA: TGTGCCATCAGTGAGTCGAATCCAGGGTACTATGGCCACACCTTC.

CDR3 region: CASSLDDQGQGPYGYTF. The CDR3, as DNA: TGTGCCAGCAGCTTAGATGATCAGGGACAGGGTCCCTATGGCTACACCTTC. This chain connects TRBV7-3 to TRBJ1-2; 9 nucleotides agree with TRBD1. The trim removed 2 bases at V and 4 bases at J, leaving 11 bases unmatched. Germline lookup yields CDR1 SGHTA and CDR2 FQGTGA. The CDR3 loop spans 17 amino acids. Combining the CDR3 with reference TRBV7-3 and TRBJ1-2 gives the whole variable domain GAGVSQTPSNKVTEKGKYVELRCDPISGHTALYWYRQSLGQGPEFLIYFQGTGAADDSGLPNDRFFAVRPEGSVSTLKIQRTERGDSAVYLCASSLDDQGQGPYGYTFGSGTRLTVV.

This clonotype was observed many times. At one of its ends the junction is not consistent with the germline gene, which may arise from a read error. J is TRBJ2-3 and V is TRBV5-1, with a tentative D call TRBD1 (5 bases). The CDR3 consists of 14 residues. From germline, CDR1 is SGHRS and CDR2 YFSETQ. As DNA, the CDR3 is TGTGCCAGCAGCCCAGGACAAGGCACAGATACGCAGTATTTT. Amino acids: CASSPGQGTDTQYF.

This clonotype was detected a few times. The chain has TRBV27 and TRBJ1-1, with D perhaps TRBD1 (5 bases). CDR3 size: 13 residues. V gave up 10 bases and J gave up 1 base, with 13 bases separating them. From germline, CDR1 is MNHEY and CDR2 SMNVEV (reference sequence). The CDR3 loop reads CATNQGSNTEAFF. The DNA of the CDR3 is TGTGCCACCAATCAGGGATCGAACACTGAAGCTTTCTTT.

A word on this clonotype: A much larger clone differs from this one at a single base, so this may be a read error. It is likely a read error, because the conserved phenylalanine at the end of the CDR3 is missing. The chain employs TRBV7-2 and TRBJ2-7; D uncertain. The CDR3 contains 16 residues. V was shortened by 5 bases and J by 3 bases, with 20 bases between the two germline ends. CDR1 and CDR2 (germline): SGHTA, FQGNSA. The CDR3 DNA sequence: TGTGCCAGCAGCCCCCCTAGGACGTTACCCTTCTACGAGCAGTACGCC. It codes for CASSPPRTLPFYEQYA.

The chain joins TRBV27 to TRBJ2-7, with D perhaps assigned TRBD1 or TRBD2 (5 bases each). Trimming took 5 bases from V and 2 from J, leaving 16 bases between them. The CDR3 totals 15 residues. The germline CDR1 and CDR2 sequences are MNHEY and SMNVEV (reference sequence). CDR3 nucleotide sequence: TGTGCCAGCAGTCAGAGGGGTATGGGGGCCTACGAGCAGTACTTC. It specifies CASSQRGMGAYEQYF.

The V call is TRBV10-3, the J call TRBJ1-2; D gene unclear. The CDR3 is 11 residues long. CDR1 and CDR2 from the germline V gene are ENHRY and SYGVKD. V lost 6 bases and J 8 bases, leaving 10 bases between the germline ends. In nucleotides, the CDR3 is TGTGCCATCAGAGAGCTGATAGGCTACACCTTC. It encodes CAIRELIGYTF.

The chain has TRBV5-5 and TRBJ1-5, with 7 bases fitting TRBD1. There are 15 residues in the CDR3. The V segment lost 4 bases and the J segment 15 bases; nucleotides outside the gene matches: 19. Germline V gene sequence: CDR1 SGHKS, CDR2 YYEKEE (reference sequence). The CDR3 DNA follows: TGTGCCAGCAGCGACAGGGATTCTTCCATCAGCCCCGTGCATTTT. It specifies CASSDRDSSISPVHF. Drawing the rest from reference TRBV5-5 and TRBJ1-5, the complete variable domain is DAGVTQSPTHLIKTRGQQVTLRCSPISGHKSVSWYQQVLGQGPQFIFQYYEKEERGRGNFPDRFSARQFPNYSSELNVNALLLGDSALYLCASSDRDSSISPVHFGDGTRLSIL.

The CDR3 is CARNVVAANAEAFF. CDR3 DNA: TGTGCCAGGAATGTCGTGGCGGCGAATGCTGAAGCTTTCTTT. This rearrangement joins TRBV7-9 to TRBJ1-1; D is unclear. Trimming cost V 9 bases and J 6 bases, with 20 bases left between them. The CDR3 loop spans 14 amino acids. CDR1 is SEHNR and CDR2 is FQNEAQ in the germline V gene (reference sequence).

Ten or more counts support this clonotype. V usage is TRBV7-2 and J usage is TRBJ2-7; 8 bases map to TRBD1. V was clipped by 5 bases and J by 0 bases; unmatched bases: 12. The CDR3 contains 17 residues. Per the germline V gene, CDR1 is SGHTA and CDR2 is FQGNSA. The CDR3 loop reads CASSGWDRSYSSYEQYV. The CDR3 DNA reads as TGTGCCAGCAGCGGATGGGACAGGTCTTATTCCTCCTACGAGCAGTACGTC.

This clonotype was observed a few times. This chain uses TRBV19 with TRBJ1-2, with D possibly TRBD1 on 6 matching bases. Germline V gene sequence: CDR1 LNHDA, CDR2 SQIVND (reference sequence). The CDR3 covers 14 residues. The V end was cut by 7 bases, the J end by 4 bases, with 16 bases between. CDR3 in DNA: TGTGCCAGTACCCTGGAAGGGGGGAGCTATGGCTACACCTTC. Amino acids: CASTLEGGSYGYTF. Variable domain in full (rest from reference TRBV19 and TRBJ1-2): DGGITQSPKYLFRKEGQNVTLSCEQNLNHDAMYWYRQDPGQGLRLIYYSQIVNDFQKGDIAEGYSVSREKKESFPLTVTSAQKNPTAFYLCASTLEGGSYGYTFGSGTRLTVV.

This rearrangement joins TRBV5-4 to TRBJ2-5; tentatively, D is TRBD1 or TRBD2 (5 bases each). The CDR3 spans 14 residues. V dropped 2 bases and J dropped 2 bases, with 10 bases sitting between them. In germline, CDR1 is SGHNT, CDR2 YYREEE (reference sequence). CDR3 protein: CASSFVGTQETQYF. In DNA form, the CDR3 reads TGTGCCAGCAGCTTCGTAGGGACGCAAGAGACCCAGTACTTC.

The J gene is TRBJ2-7, the V gene TRBV7-8; tentatively, D is TRBD1 (6 bases). CDR1 SGHVS and CDR2 FQNEAQ come from the germline V gene. Trimming stripped 3 bases from V and 0 bases from J, with 12 bases between. CDR3 length equals 15 residues. CDR3 sequence: CASSLEDSVSYEQYF. In DNA, the CDR3 is TGTGCCAGCAGCTTGGAGGACAGCGTCTCCTACGAGCAGTACTTC.